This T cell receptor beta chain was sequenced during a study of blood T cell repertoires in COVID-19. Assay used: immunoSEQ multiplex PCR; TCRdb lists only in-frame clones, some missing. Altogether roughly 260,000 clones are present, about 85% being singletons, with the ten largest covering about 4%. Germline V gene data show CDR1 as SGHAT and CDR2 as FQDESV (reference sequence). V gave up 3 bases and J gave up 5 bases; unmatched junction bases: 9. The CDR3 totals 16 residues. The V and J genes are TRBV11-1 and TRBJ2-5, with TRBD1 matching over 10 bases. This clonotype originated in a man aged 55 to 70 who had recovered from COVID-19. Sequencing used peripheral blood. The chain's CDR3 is CASSFGQGGTRETQYF. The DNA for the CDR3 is TGTGCCAGCAGCTTCGGACAGGGGGGGACTCGGGAGACCCAGTACTTC.